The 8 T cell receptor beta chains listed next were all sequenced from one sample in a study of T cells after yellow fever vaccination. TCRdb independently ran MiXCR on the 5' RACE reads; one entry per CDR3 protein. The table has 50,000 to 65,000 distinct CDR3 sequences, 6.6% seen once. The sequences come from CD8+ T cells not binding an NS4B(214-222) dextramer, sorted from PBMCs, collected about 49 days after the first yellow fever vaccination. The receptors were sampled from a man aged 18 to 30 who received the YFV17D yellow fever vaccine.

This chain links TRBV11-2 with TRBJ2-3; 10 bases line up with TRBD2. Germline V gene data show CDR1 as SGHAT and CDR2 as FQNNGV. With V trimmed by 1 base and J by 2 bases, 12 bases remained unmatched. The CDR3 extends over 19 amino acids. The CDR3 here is CASSLGAVTLAGVTDTQYF. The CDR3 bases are TGTGCCAGCAGCTTAGGGGCGGTTACCCTAGCGGGGGTCACAGATACGCAGTATTTT.

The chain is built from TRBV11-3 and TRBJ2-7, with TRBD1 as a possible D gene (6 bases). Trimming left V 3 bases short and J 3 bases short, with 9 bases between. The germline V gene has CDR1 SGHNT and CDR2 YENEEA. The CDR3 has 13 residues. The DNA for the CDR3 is TGTGCCAGCAGCTTGGGACACCTCTACGAGCAGTACTTC. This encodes CASSLGHLYEQYF.

CDR3 sequence (DNA): TGTGCCAGCAGTTACTCGGGGCTGCAGCCCCAGCATTTT. It specifies CASSYSGLQPQHF. The J gene is TRBJ1-5, the V gene TRBV6-2 or TRBV6-3; D might be TRBD1 (5 bases). Germline CDR1 MNHEY, CDR2 SVGEGT. The ends were cut back, 0 bases at V and 7 bases at J, with 7 bases in the middle. The CDR3 has 13 residues.

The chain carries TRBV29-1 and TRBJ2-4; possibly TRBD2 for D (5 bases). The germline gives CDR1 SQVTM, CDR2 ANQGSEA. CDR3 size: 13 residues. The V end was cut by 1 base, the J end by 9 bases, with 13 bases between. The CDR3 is CSVEVGVWSIQYF. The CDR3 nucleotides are TGCAGCGTTGAAGTCGGGGTGTGGAGCATTCAGTACTTC. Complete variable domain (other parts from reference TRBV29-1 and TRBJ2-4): SAVISQKPSRDICQRGTSLTIQCQVDSQVTMMFWYRQQPGQSLTLIATANQGSEATYESGFVIDKFPISRPNLTFSTLTVSNMSPEDSSIYLCSVEVGVWSIQYFGAGTRLSVL.

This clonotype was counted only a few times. In nucleotides, the CDR3 is TGTGCCAGCAGTTACTGGGGACAGTCCCTTTCGGGCTACACCTTC. Residues: CASSYWGQSLSGYTF. The rearrangement joins TRBV6-5 to TRBJ1-2, with 7 nucleotides matching TRBD1. Germline V gene data show CDR1 as MNHEY and CDR2 as SVGAGI. This CDR3 has 15 residues. The trim removed 1 base at V and 8 bases at J, leaving 10 bases unmatched.

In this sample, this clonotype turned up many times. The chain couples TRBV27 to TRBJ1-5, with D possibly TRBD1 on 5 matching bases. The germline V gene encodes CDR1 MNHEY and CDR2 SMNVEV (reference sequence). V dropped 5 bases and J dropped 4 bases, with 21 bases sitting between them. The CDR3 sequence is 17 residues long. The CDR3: CASSPHPGTALNQPQHF. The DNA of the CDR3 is TGTGCCAGCAGTCCCCACCCGGGGACGGCCCTAAATCAGCCCCAGCATTTT.

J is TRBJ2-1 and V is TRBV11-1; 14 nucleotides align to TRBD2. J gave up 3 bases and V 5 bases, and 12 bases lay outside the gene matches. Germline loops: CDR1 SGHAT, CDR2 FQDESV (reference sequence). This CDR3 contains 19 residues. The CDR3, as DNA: TGTGCCAGCAGCCCAGGGGATCGGACTAGCGGGGGGCTCTACAATGAGCAGTTCTTC. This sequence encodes CASSPGDRTSGGLYNEQFF.

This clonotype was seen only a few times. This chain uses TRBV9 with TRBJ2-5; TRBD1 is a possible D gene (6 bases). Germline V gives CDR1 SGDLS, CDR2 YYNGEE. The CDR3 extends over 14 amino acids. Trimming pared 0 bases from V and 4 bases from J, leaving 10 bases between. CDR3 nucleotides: TGTGCCAGCAGCGTAGGGCAGGGGAGAGAGACCCAGTACTTC. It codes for CASSVGQGRETQYF.